This TCR beta chain was profiled in a study of Graves' ophthalmopathy and Graves' hyperthyroidism. V lost 0 bases, J lost 3 bases, and 5 bases stayed unmatched. CDR3 length: 16 amino acids. The germline CDR1 and CDR2 sequences are SGDLS and YYNGEE. Amplification targeted the TCR beta CDR3 regions, with RNA transcripts as the source material. First-round RT-PCR used HTBI primers; second-round multiplex PCR followed. TCRdb analysed the multiplex PCR reads with MiXCR anew, one entry per CDR3 protein. The sample includes roughly 1.1 million distinct CDR3 sequences, around a third of them seen just once. The table lists this clonotype with many counts.

This TCR was recovered from an adult man with Graves' hyperthyroidism. The chain carries TRBV9 and TRBJ2-5; 10 nucleotides line up with TRBD2. The material sequenced was peripheral blood or thyroid tissue (not recorded which). The CDR3, as DNA: TGTGCCAGCAGCGTAGCTCTAACTAGCGGGGAAGAGACCCAGTACTTC. The encoded protein is CASSVALTSGEETQYF.